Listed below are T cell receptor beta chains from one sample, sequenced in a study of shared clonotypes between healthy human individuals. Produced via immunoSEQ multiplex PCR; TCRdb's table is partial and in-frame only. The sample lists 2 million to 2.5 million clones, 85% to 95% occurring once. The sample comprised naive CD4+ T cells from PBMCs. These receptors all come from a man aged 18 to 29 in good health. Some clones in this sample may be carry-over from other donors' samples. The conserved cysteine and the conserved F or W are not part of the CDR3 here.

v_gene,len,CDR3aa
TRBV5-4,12,ASSLAAFSYEQY
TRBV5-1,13,ASSLITGSAGELF
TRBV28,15,ASSSTAGTGAYNEQF
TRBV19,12,ASSGRGPLYEQY
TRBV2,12,ASNLGGSNQPQH
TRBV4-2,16,ASSQDFGQGILSDTQY
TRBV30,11,AHVGRGDNEQF
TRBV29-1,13,SVETLAGPYYEQY
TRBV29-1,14,SVTLARDRPTYEQY
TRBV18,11,ASSPYTGDTQY
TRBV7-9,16,ASSFLLAGGPSGNEQF
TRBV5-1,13,ASSFISQSNTEAF
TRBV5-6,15,ASSFDHGLAGEYEQY
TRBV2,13,ASRGRGSIQYEQY
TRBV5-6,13,ASSLGTGSPAPQH
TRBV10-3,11,AISESGARGYT
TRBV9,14,ASRPDGGLAEETQY
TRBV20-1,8,SAAGETQY
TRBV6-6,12,ASNPGTETYEQY
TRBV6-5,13,ASSKDRERSYEQY